One sample yielded the 13 T cell receptor beta chains listed below, sequenced in a study of blood T cell repertoires in COVID-19. Assay used: immunoSEQ multiplex PCR; TCRdb lists only in-frame clones, some missing. The data hold some 260,000 clones, with around 85% observed a single time. Sequenced input: peripheral blood. Receptors originate from a man older than 75 with acute or convalescent COVID-19.

The V and J genes are TRBV1 and TRBJ2-3; the tabulated D call, TRBD2, remains unverified against the DNA. TRBV1 is designated a pseudogene. The CDR3 length is 18 residues. DNA for the CDR3: TGCACCAGCAGCCAAGATATGCGAAGAGGGCCTTTTCCGGATACGCAGTATTTT. Amino acids: CTSSQDMRRGPFPDTQYF.

The rearrangement uses TRBV7-3 and TRBJ1-5; D remains unclear. Germline V lookup: CDR1 SGHTA, CDR2 FQGTGA. With 4 bases removed from V and 7 bases from J, the gap between germline ends came to 11 bases. The CDR3 has 13 residues. This CDR3 is CASSYGPGQPQHF. The CDR3 bases are TGTGCCAGCAGCTACGGACCGGGACAGCCCCAGCATTTT.

This clone has only one observation. The chain uses TRBV28 and TRBJ2-4; D not certain. CDR3 length equals 15 residues. Deletions cut 1 base from V and 0 bases from J, with 7 bases between. Per germline, CDR1 MDHEN and CDR2 SYDVKM. CDR3: CASSLSLLAKNIQYF. The DNA for the CDR3 is TGTGCCAGCAGTTTATCGCTACTAGCCAAAAACATTCAGTACTTC.

As regards this clone: Different DNA sequences within this sample yield the same CDR3. CDR3: CSASSRTDTQYF. The CDR3 DNA is TGCAGTGCTAGTAGCCGCACAGATACGCAGTATTTT. The chain employs TRBV20-1 and TRBJ2-3, with D hard to call. Trimming pared 3 bases from V and 1 base from J, leaving 5 bases between. This CDR3 contains 12 residues. Germline CDR1 and CDR2: DFQATT and SNEGSKA (reference sequence).

The chain combines TRBV6-5 with TRBJ2-7; D is uncertain. The V gene lost 6 bases and the J gene lost 5 bases, with 8 bases spanning the gap. Germline V lookup: CDR1 MNHEY, CDR2 SVGAGI. There are 11 residues in the CDR3. This CDR3 reads CASRQVHEQYF. The CDR3 nucleotides are TGTGCCAGCAGACAAGTCCACGAGCAGTACTTC.

This clone was observed once. V and J are TRBV27 and TRBJ1-6, with 8 bases that match TRBD1. V was clipped by 7 bases and J by 3 bases; unmatched bases: 5. There are 15 residues in the CDR3. Germline V gene sequence: CDR1 MNHEY, CDR2 SMNVEV (reference sequence). In nucleotides, the CDR3 is TGTGCCAGCACCTACGACAGGGGCTATAATTCACCCCTCCACTTT. Translated, it gives CASTYDRGYNSPLHF.

In its sample, this clone was seen a few times. This CDR3 is also generated by other DNA sequences in the sample. The chain is built from TRBV18 and TRBJ1-5, with 8 nucleotides matching TRBD1. The CDR3 covers 14 residues. The junction had 2 bases not matched to a gene; V was cut back by 3 bases and J by 4 bases. Germline CDR1 is KGHSH and CDR2 is LQKENI. CDR3 residues: CASSPDRGNQPQHF. In nucleotides, the CDR3 is TGTGCCAGCTCACCCGACAGGGGAAATCAGCCCCAGCATTTT.

This chain uses TRBV10-3 with TRBJ1-1; tentative D call: TRBD1 (5 bases). V lost 4 bases to trimming and J lost 1 base, with 10 bases between them. The CDR3 runs 14 residues. The germline gives CDR1 ENHRY, CDR2 SYGVKD. The CDR3 reads CAISAGHTNTEAFF. CDR3 nucleotides: TGTGCCATCAGTGCAGGACATACGAACACTGAAGCTTTCTTT.

A few counts support this clone. The chain carries TRBV21-1 and TRBJ2-2; TRBD2, the D gene given by the table, was not confirmed from the DNA. TRBV21-1 is flagged as a pseudogene. The CDR3 contains 16 residues. CDR3: CASSKYLAGSTGELFF. The CDR3 DNA follows: TGTGCCAGCAGCAAATACCTAGCGGGAAGCACCGGGGAGCTGTTTTTT.

This chain joins TRBV18 and TRBJ2-7, with D tentatively TRBD2 (6 bases). CDR1 is KGHSH and CDR2 is LQKENI in the germline V gene. V lost 1 base and J 0 bases, leaving 13 bases between the germline ends. This CDR3 region has 16 residues. For the CDR3, the DNA is TGTGCCAGCTCACCACGGGTGGGGGGTTCCTCCTACGAGCAGTACTTC. The encoded protein is CASSPRVGGSSYEQYF.

This clone was seen just once. This rearrangement joins TRBV4-2 to TRBJ1-2, with D possibly matching TRBD1 (6 bases). CDR3 length equals 15 residues. Germline CDR1 and CDR2: LGHNA and YNFKEQ. V lost 4 bases, J lost 6 bases, and 18 bases lay in between. Here the CDR3 reads CASSRELRGSDGYTF. In DNA form, the CDR3 reads TGTGCCAGCAGCCGCGAGCTGAGGGGGTCAGATGGCTACACCTTC.

The chain joins TRBV7-3 to TRBJ2-1; TRBD2 matches at 13 bases. This CDR3 is 15 amino acids long. CDR1 SGHTA and CDR2 FQGTGA come from the germline V gene. J gave up 7 bases and V 5 bases, and 5 bases lay outside the gene matches. The CDR3: CASSPRTSGGNEQFF. CDR3 coding DNA: TGTGCCAGCAGCCCGCGGACTAGCGGGGGAAATGAGCAGTTCTTC. Combining the CDR3 with reference TRBV7-3 and TRBJ2-1 gives the whole variable domain GAGVSQTPSNKVTEKGKYVELRCDPISGHTALYWYRQSLGQGPEFLIYFQGTGAADDSGLPNDRFFAVRPEGSVSTLKIQRTERGDSAVYLCASSPRTSGGNEQFFGPGTRLTVL.

The rearrangement links TRBV4-2 to TRBJ1-5, with D tentatively TRBD1 (5 bases). This CDR3 has 13 amino acids. V was cut by 3 bases and J by 15 bases, with 18 bases left in between. Germline values: CDR1 LGHNA, CDR2 YNFKEQ. CDR3 residues: CASSQMGGRTRHF. The CDR3, as DNA: TGTGCCAGCAGCCAGATGGGGGGTCGGACGCGGCATTTT.